This TCR beta chain was identified during a study of control samples from healthy donors and cancer patients. Trimming pared 3 bases from V and 5 bases from J, leaving 13 bases between. The germline V gene has CDR1 LGHNA and CDR2 YNFKEQ. This CDR3 contains 14 residues. Clones were sequenced by immunoSEQ multiplex PCR, and TCRdb holds only the in-frame ones, with some missing. The table includes 150,000 to 200,000 clones, about 93% detected once. Sequencing was performed on blood. The clonotype comes from a man aged 18 to 29 in good health. The V and J genes are TRBV4-2 and TRBJ2-5, with no clear D. The CDR3 DNA reads as TGTGCCAGCAGCCAGAGGACGGATGAGGAGACCCAGTACTTC. Translation gives CASSQRTDEETQYF.